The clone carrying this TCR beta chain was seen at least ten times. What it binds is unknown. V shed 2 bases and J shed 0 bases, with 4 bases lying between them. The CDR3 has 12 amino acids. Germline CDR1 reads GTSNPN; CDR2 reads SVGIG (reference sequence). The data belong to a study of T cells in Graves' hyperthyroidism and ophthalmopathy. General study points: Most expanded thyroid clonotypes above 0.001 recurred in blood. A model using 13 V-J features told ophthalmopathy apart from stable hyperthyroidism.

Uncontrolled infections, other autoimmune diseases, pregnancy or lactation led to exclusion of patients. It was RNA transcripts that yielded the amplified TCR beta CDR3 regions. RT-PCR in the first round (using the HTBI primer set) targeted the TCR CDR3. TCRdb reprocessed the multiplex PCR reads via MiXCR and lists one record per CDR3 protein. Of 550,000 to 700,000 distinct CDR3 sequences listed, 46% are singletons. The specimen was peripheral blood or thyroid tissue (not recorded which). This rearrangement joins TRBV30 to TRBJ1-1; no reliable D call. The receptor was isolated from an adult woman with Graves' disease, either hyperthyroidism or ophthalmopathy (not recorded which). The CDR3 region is CAWSRVNTEAFF. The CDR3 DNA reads TGTGCCTGGAGTCGGGTGAACACTGAAGCTTTCTTT.